Following are 5 T cell receptor beta chains from one sample sequenced in a study of T cell changes during pregnancy in multiple sclerosis. Assay used: immunoSEQ multiplex PCR; TCRdb lists only in-frame clones, some missing. The sample consists of 60,000 to 65,000 clones, roughly 87% of them appearing once. The sequencing used peripheral blood, collected in the second trimester of pregnancy. The source of these receptors is a female donor in good health, enrolled as a control in a pregnancy study.

V and J are TRBV5-1 and TRBJ2-7; 11 bases agree with TRBD2. Germline CDR1 is SGHRS and CDR2 is YFSETQ. Trimming cost V 0 bases and J 3 bases; bases outside gene matches: 11. There are 18 residues in the CDR3. The CDR3 loop reads CASSLEFRLAGGNYEQYF. The CDR3 coding sequence is TGCGCCAGCAGCTTGGAGTTTCGGCTAGCGGGAGGAAACTACGAGCAGTACTTC.

This rearrangement joins TRBV5-4 to TRBJ2-1; 7 nucleotides line up with TRBD2. The CDR3 contains 17 residues. Germline trimming cut 0 bases from V and 0 bases from J; bases unmatched to any gene: 6. Germline CDR1 is SGHNT and CDR2 is YYREEE (reference sequence). The CDR3 DNA follows: TGTGCCAGCAGCTTGGGACTAGCCCTGGTCTCCTACAATGAGCAGTTCTTC. Encoded protein: CASSLGLALVSYNEQFF.

The chain joins TRBV9 to TRBJ2-5, with 9 nucleotides matching TRBD1. The CDR3 has 15 amino acids. J gave up 4 bases and V 1 base, and 5 bases lay outside the gene matches. Per germline, CDR1 SGDLS and CDR2 YYNGEE. The CDR3 DNA sequence: TGTGCCAGCAGCGTAAACAGGGGGCTCAGAGAGACCCAGTACTTC. It translates to CASSVNRGLRETQYF.

This chain connects TRBV9 to TRBJ1-5; a possible D gene is TRBD1 (5 bases). Germline CDR1 is SGDLS and CDR2 is YYNGEE. The CDR3 has 14 residues. Trimming shortened V by 1 base and J by 7 bases, and 12 bases separated the two germline ends. Written as DNA, the CDR3 is TGTGCCAGCAGCGTATGGGGGGGAGGACAGCCCCAGCATTTT. Protein product: CASSVWGGGQPQHF.

The chain couples TRBV4-1 to TRBJ2-3, with D possibly being TRBD1 (5 bases). The CDR3 totals 14 residues. The germline gives CDR1 MGHRA, CDR2 YSYEKL. Trimming took 5 bases from V and 4 from J, leaving 13 bases between them. CDR3 sequence reads: CASSFGQGPDTQYF. The CDR3 region has the DNA TGCGCCAGCAGCTTCGGACAAGGCCCAGATACGCAGTATTTT.